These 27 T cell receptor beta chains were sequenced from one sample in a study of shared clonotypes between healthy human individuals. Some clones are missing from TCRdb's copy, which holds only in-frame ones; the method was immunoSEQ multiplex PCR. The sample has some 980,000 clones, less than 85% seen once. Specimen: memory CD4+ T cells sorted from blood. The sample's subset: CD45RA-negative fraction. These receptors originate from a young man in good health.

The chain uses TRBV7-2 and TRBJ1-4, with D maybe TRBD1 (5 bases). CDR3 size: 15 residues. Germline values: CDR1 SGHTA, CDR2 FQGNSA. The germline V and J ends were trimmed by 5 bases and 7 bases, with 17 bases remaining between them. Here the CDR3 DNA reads TGTGCCAGCAGCAAAACGAGGGGAACGGGTGAAAAACTGTTTTTT. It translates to CASSKTRGTGEKLFF.

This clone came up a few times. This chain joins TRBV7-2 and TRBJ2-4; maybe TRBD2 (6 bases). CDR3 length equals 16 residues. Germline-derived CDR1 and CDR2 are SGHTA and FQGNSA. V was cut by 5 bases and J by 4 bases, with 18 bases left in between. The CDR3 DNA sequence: TGTGCCAGCAGCCCCCAAATACTAGCAAATAAAAACATTCAGTACTTC. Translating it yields CASSPQILANKNIQYF.

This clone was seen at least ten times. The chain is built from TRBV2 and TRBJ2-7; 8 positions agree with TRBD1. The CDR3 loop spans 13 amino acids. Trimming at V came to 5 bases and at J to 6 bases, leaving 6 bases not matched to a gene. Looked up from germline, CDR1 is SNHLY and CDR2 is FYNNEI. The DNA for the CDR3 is TGTGCCAGCAGTAATGACAGGGGTGGCGAGCAGTACTTC. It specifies CASSNDRGGEQYF.

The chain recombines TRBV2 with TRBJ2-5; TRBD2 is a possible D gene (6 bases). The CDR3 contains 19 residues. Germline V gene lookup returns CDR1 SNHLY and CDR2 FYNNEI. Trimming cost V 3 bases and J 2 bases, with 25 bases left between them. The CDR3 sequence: CASSDTMVLRDLKQETQYF. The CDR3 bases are TGTGCCAGCAGTGATACCATGGTCCTCCGGGACTTAAAACAAGAGACCCAGTACTTC.

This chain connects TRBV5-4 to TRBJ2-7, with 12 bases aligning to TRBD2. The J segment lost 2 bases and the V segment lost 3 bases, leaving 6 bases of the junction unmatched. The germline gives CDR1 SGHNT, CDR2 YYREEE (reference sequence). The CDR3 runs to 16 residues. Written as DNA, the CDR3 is TGTGCCAGCAGCTCGCGTGCTAGCGGGAGGGCCTACGAGCAGTACTTC. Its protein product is CASSSRASGRAYEQYF.

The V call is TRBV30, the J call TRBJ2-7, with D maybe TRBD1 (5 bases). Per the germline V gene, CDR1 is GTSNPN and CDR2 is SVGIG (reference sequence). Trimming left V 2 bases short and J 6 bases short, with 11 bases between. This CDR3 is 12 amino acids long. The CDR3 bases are TGTGCCTGGAGTTTCAGGGAACGCGAGCAGTACTTC. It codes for CAWSFREREQYF.

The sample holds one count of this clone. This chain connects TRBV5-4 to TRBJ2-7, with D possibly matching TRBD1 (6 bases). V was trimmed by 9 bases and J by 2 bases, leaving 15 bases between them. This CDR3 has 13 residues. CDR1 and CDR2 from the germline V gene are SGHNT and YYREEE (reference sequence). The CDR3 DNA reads TGTGCCACCTCAAGACAGGATACCTACGAGCAGTACTTC. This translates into CATSRQDTYEQYF.

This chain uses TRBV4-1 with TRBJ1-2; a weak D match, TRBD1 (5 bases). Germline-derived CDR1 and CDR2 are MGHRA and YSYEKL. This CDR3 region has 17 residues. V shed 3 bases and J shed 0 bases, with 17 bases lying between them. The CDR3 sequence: CASSHSTGRKANYGYTF. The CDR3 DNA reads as TGCGCCAGCAGCCATAGTACGGGACGTAAGGCTAACTATGGCTACACCTTC.

CDR3: CASSQTGQSRTDTQYF. CDR3 nucleotide sequence: TGTGCCAGCTCCCAAACGGGACAGTCTCGCACAGATACGCAGTATTTT. The V gene is TRBV18, the J gene TRBJ2-3, with TRBD1 identical over 7 bases. Germline loops: CDR1 KGHSH, CDR2 LQKENI. The length of the CDR3 is 16 residues. Trimming removed 6 bases from V and 1 base from J; junction bases left unmatched: 10.

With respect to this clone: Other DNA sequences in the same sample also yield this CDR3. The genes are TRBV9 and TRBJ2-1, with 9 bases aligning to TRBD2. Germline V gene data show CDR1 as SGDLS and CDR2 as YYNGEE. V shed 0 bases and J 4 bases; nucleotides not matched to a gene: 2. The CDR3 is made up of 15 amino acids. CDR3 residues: CASSVGLAGYNEQFF. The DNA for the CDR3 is TGTGCCAGCAGCGTAGGGCTAGCGGGGTACAATGAGCAGTTCTTC.

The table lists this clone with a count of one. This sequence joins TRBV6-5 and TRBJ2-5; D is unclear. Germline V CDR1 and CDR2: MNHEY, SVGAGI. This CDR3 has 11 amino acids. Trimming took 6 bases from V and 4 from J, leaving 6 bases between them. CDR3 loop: CASRTRETQYF. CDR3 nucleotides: TGTGCCAGCAGAACGAGAGAGACCCAGTACTTC.

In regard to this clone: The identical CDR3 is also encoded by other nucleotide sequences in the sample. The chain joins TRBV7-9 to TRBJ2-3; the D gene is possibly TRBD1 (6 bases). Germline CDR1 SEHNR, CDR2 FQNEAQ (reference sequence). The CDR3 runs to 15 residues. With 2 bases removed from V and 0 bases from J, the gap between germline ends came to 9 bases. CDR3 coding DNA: TGTGCCAGCAGCTTATCGACAGGAAGCACAGATACGCAGTATTTT. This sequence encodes CASSLSTGSTDTQYF.

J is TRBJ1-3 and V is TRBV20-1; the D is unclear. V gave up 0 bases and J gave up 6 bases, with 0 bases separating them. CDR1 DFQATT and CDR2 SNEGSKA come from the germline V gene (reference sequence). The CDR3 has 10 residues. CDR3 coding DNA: TGCAGTGCTAGAGAAAACACCATATATTTT. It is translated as CSARENTIYF.

CDR3 nucleotides: TGTGCCAGCAGGGCTAATGTTGGCACTGAAGCTTTCTTT. Its protein product is CASRANVGTEAFF. This sequence joins TRBV7-8 and TRBJ1-1; D uncertain. The CDR3 consists of 13 residues. V was cut by 6 bases and J by 4 bases, with 12 bases left in between. CDR1 and CDR2 from the germline V gene are SGHVS and FQNEAQ. Based on the CDR3 plus reference TRBV7-8 and TRBJ1-1, the full variable domain is GAGVSQSPRYKVAKRGQDVALRCDPISGHVSLFWYQQALGQGPEFLTYFQNEAQLDKSGLPSDRFFAERPEGSVSTLKIQRTQQEDSAVYLCASRANVGTEAFFGQGTRLTVV.

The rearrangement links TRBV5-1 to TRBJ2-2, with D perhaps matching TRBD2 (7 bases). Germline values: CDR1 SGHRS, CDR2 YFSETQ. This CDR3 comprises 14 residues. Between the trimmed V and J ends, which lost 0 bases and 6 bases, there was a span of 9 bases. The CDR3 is CASSLAGGPGELFF. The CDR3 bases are TGCGCCAGCAGCTTGGCGGGGGGCCCCGGGGAGCTGTTTTTT.

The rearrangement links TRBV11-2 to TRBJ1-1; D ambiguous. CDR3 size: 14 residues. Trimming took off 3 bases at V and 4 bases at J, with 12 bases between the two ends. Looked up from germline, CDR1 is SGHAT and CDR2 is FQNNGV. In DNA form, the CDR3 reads TGTGCCAGCAGCTTGAGAGGTTTGGGCACTGAAGCTTTCTTT. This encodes CASSLRGLGTEAFF.

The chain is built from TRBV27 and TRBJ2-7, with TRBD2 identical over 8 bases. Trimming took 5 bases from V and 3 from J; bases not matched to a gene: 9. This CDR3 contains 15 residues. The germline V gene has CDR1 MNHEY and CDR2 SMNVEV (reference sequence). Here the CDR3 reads CASSILPGLDYEQYF. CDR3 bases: TGTGCCAGCAGTATCTTACCGGGACTAGACTACGAGCAGTACTTC.

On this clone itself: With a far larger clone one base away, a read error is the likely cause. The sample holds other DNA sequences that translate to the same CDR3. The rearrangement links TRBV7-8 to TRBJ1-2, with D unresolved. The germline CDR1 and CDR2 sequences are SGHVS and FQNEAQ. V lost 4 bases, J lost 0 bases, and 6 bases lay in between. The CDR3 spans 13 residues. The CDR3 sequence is CASSSRTNYGYTF. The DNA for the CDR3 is TGTGCCAGCAGCTCTCGCACTAACTATGGCTACACCTTC.

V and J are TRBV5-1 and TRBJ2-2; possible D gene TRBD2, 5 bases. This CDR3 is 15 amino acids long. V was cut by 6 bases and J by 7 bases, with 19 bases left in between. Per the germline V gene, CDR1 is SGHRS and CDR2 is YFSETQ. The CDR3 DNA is TGCGCCAGCATTGGTATAGAGACTGGAGGCGGGGAGCTGTTTTTT. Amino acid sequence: CASIGIETGGGELFF.

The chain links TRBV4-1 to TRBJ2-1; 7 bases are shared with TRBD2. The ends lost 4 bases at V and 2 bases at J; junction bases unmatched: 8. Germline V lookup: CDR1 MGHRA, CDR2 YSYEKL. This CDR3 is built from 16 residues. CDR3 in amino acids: CASSPTSAATYNEQFF. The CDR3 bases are TGCGCCAGCAGCCCAACTAGCGCAGCTACCTACAATGAGCAGTTCTTC.

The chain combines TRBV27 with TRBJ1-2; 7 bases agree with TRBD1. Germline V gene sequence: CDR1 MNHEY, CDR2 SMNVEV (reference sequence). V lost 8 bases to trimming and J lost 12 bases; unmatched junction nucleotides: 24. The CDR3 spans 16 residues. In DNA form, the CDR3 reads TGTGCCAGCCGTAAAGGCGGGGACAGAACGAGGATGAGGGACACCTTC. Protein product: CASRKGGDRTRMRDTF.

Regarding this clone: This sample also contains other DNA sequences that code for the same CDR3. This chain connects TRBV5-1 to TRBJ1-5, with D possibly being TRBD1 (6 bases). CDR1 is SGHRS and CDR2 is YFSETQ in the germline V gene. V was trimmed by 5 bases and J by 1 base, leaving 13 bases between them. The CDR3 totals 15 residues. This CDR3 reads CASSLTGNSNQPQHF. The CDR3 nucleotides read TGCGCCAGCAGTTTGACAGGTAACAGCAATCAGCCCCAGCATTTT. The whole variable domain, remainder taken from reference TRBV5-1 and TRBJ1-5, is KAGVTQTPRYLIKTRGQQVTLSCSPISGHRSVSWYQQTPGQGLQFLFEYFSETQRNKGNFPGRFSGRQFSNSRSEMNVSTLELGDSALYLCASSLTGNSNQPQHFGDGTRLSIL.

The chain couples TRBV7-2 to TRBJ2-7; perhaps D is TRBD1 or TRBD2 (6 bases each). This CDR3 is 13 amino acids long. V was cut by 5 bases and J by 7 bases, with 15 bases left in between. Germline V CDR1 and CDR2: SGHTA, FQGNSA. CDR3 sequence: CASSRMGAGEQYF. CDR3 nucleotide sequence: TGTGCCAGCAGCCGAATGGGGGCGGGGGAGCAGTACTTC.

The CDR3 nucleotides are TGTGCCAGCAGTTTTAAGGACACCTCCTACGAGCAGTACTTC. It yields the protein CASSFKDTSYEQYF. The chain carries TRBV27 and TRBJ2-7; D possibly corresponds to TRBD1 (5 bases). CDR3 length: 14 residues. Germline loops: CDR1 MNHEY, CDR2 SMNVEV (reference sequence). Deletions cut 3 bases from V and 0 bases from J, with 9 bases between.

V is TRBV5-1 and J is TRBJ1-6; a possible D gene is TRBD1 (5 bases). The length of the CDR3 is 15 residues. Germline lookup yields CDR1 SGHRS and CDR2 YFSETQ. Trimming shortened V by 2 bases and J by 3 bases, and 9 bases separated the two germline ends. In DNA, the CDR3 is TGCGCCAGCAGCTTACTGGACATCTATAATTCACCCCTCCACTTT. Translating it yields CASSLLDIYNSPLHF.

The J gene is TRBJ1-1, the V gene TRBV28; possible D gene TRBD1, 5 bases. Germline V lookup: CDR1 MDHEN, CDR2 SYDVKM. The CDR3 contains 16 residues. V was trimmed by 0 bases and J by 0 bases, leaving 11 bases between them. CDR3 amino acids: CASSLWSQDMNTEAFF. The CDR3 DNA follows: TGTGCCAGCAGTTTATGGTCACAGGATATGAACACTGAAGCTTTCTTT. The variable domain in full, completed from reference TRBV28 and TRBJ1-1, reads DVKVTQSSRYLVKRTGEKVFLECVQDMDHENMFWYRQDPGLGLRLIYFSYDVKMKEKGDIPEGYSVSREKKERFSLILESASTNQTSMYLCASSLWSQDMNTEAFFGQGTRLTVV.

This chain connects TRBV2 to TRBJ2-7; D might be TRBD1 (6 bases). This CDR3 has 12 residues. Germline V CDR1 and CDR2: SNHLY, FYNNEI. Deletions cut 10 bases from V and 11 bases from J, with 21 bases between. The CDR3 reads CANSLDSSREYF. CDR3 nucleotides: TGTGCCAACTCTCTGGACAGCTCCCGGGAGTACTTC.